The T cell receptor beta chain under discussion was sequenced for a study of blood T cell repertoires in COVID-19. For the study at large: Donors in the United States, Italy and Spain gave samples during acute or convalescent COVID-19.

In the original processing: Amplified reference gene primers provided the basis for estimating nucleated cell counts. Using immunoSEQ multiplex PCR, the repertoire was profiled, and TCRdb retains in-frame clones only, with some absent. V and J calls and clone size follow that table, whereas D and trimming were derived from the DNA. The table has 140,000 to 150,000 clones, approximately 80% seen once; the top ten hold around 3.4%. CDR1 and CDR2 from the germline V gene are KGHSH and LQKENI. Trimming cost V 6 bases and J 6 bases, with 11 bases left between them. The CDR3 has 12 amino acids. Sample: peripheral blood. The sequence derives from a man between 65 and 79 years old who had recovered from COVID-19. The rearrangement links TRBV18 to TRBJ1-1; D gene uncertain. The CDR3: CASSQADSEAFF. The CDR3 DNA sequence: TGTGCCAGCTCCCAGGCAGATTCTGAAGCTTTCTTT. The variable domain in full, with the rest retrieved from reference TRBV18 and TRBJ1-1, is NAGVMQNPRHLVRRRGQEARLRCSPMKGHSHVYWYRQLPEEGLKFMVYLQKENIIDESGMPKERFSAEFPKEGPSILRIQQVVRGDSAAYFCASSQADSEAFFGQGTRLTVV.